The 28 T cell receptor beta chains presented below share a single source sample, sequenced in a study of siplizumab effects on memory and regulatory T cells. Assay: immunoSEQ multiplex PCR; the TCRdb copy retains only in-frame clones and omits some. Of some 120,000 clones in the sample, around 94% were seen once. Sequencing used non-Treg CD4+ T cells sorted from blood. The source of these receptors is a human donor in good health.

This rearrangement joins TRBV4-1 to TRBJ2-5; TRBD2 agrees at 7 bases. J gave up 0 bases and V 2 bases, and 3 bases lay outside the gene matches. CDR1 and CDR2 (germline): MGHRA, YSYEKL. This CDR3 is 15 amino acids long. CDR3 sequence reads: CASSQHGTNQETQYF. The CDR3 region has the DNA TGCGCCAGCAGCCAACACGGGACTAACCAAGAGACCCAGTACTTC.

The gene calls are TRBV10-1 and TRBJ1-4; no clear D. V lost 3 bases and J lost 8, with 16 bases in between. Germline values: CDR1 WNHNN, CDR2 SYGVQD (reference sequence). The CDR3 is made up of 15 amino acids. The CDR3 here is CASSETGHGEEKLFF. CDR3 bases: TGCGCCAGCAGTGAAACGGGCCACGGGGAAGAAAAACTGTTTTTT.

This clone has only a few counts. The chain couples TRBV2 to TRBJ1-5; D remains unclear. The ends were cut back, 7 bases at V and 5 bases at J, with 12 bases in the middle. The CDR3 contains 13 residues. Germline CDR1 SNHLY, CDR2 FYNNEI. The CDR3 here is CASNPSRDQPQHF. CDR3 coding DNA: TGTGCCAGCAACCCCTCGAGAGATCAGCCCCAGCATTTT.

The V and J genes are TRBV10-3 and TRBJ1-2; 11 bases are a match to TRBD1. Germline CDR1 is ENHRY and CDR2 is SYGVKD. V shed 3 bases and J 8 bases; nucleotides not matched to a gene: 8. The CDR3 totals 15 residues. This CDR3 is CAISESGQGAGGYTF. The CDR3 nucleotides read TGTGCCATCAGTGAAAGCGGACAGGGGGCGGGGGGCTACACCTTC.

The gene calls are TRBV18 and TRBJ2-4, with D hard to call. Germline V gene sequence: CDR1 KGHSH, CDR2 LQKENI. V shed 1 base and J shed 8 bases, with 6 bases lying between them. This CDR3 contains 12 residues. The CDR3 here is CASSPLRDIQYF. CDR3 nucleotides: TGTGCCAGCTCACCACTAAGGGACATTCAGTACTTC.

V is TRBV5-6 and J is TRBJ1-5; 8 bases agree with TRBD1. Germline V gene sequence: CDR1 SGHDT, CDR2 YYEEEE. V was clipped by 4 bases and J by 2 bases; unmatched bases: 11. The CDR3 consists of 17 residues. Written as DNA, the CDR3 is TGTGCCAGCAGCGTCAGGAAAACAGGGGGGGGCAATCAGCCCCAGCATTTT. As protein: CASSVRKTGGGNQPQHF.

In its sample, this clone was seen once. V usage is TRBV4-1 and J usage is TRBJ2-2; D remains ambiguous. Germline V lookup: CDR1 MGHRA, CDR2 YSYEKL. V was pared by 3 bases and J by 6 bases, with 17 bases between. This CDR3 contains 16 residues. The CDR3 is CASSHSPAEKAGELFF. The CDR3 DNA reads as TGCGCCAGCAGCCACAGTCCCGCCGAAAAGGCCGGGGAGCTGTTTTTT.

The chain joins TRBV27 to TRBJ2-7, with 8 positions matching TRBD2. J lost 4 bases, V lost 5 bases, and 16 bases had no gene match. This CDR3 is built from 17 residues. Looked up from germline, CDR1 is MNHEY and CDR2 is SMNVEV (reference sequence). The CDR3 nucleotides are TGTGCCAGCAGTGTACGTCGAGGAGCGGGAGATGGATACGAGCAGTACTTC. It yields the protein CASSVRRGAGDGYEQYF.

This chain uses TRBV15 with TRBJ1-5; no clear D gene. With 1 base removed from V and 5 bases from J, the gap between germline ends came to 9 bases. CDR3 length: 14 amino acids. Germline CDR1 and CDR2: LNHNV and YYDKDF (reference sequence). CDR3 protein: CATSRGIQDQPQHF. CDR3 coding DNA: TGTGCCACCAGCAGAGGGATCCAGGATCAGCCCCAGCATTTT.

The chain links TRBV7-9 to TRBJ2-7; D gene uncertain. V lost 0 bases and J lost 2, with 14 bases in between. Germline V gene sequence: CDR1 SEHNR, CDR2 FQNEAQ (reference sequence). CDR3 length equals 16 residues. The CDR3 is CASSLALRADAYEQYF. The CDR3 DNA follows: TGTGCCAGCAGCTTAGCCCTCCGCGCGGATGCCTACGAGCAGTACTTC.

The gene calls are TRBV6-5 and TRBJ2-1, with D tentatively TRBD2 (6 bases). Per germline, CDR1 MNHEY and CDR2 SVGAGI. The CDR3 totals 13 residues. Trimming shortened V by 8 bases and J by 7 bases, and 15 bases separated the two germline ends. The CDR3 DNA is TGTGCCAGCCGGAGGGCCCTCAATAATGAGCAGTTCTTC. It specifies CASRRALNNEQFF.

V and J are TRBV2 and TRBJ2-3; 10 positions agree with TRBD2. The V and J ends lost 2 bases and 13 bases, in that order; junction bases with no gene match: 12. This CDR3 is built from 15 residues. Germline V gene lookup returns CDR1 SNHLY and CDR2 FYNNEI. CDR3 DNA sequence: TGTGCCAGCAGTGAACCGGCTAGCGGGGGCCGAAGGGAGTATTTT. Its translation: CASSEPASGGRREYF.

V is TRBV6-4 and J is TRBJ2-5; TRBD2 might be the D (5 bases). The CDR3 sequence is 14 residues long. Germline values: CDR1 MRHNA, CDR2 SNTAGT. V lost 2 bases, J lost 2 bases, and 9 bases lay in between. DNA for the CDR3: TGTGCCAGCAGTGACCGGACGGGGCAAGAGACCCAGTACTTC. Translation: CASSDRTGQETQYF.

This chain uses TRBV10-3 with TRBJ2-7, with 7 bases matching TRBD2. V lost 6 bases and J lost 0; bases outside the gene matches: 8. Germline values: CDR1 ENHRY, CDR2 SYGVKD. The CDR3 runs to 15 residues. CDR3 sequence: CAIRESGASSYEQYF. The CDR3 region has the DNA TGTGCCATCAGGGAAAGCGGGGCGAGCTCCTACGAGCAGTACTTC.

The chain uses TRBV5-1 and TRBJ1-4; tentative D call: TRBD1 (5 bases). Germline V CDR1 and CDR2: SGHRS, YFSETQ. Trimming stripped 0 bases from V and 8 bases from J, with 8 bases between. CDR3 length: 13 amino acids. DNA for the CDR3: TGCGCCAGCAGCTTGGGACAGTCAGAAAAACTGTTTTTT. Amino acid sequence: CASSLGQSEKLFF.

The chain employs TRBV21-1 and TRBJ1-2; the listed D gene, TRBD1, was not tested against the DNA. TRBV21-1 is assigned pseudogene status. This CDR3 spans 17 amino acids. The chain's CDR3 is CASSKKGDHPTNYGYTF. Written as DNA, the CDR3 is TGTGCCAGCAGCAAAAAGGGGGACCACCCCACTAACTATGGCTACACCTTC.

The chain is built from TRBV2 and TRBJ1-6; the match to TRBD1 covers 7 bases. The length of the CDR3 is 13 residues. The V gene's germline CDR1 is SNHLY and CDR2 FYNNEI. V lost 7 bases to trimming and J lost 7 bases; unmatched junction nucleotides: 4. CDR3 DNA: TGTGCCAGCAACACAGGGGTGAATTCACCCCTCCACTTT. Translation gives CASNTGVNSPLHF.

The CDR3 nucleotides read TGCGCCAGCAGTGAGTTAGCGGGAGGGGTCGATGAGCAGTTCTTC. This translates into CASSELAGGVDEQFF. The chain uses TRBV10-1 and TRBJ2-1, with TRBD2 matching over 11 bases. V was clipped by 1 base and J by 8 bases; unmatched bases: 4. The CDR3 covers 15 residues. The V gene's germline CDR1 is WNHNN and CDR2 SYGVQD (reference sequence).

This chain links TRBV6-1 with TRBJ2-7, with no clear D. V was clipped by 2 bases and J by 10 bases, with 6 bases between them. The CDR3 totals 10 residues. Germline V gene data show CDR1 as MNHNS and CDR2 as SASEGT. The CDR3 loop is CASSERRQYF. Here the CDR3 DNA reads TGTGCCAGCAGTGAAAGGAGACAGTACTTC.

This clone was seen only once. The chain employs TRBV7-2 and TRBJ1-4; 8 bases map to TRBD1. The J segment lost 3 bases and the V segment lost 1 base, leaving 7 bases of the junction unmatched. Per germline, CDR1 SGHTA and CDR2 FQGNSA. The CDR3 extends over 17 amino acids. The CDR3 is CASSLVRWTGSNEKLFF. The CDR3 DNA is TGTGCCAGCAGCTTAGTCCGATGGACAGGGTCTAATGAAAAACTGTTTTTT.

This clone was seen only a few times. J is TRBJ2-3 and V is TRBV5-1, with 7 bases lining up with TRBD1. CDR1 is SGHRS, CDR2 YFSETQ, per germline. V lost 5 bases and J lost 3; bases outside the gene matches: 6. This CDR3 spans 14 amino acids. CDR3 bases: TGCGCCAGCAGGTGGGACAGCCGGACAGATACGCAGTATTTT. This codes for CASRWDSRTDTQYF. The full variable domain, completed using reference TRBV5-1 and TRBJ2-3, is KAGVTQTPRYLIKTRGQQVTLSCSPISGHRSVSWYQQTPGQGLQFLFEYFSETQRNKGNFPGRFSGRQFSNSRSEMNVSTLELGDSALYLCASRWDSRTDTQYFGPGTRLTVL.

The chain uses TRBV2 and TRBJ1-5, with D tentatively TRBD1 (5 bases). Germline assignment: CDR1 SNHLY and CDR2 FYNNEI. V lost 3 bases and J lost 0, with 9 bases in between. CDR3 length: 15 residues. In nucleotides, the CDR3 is TGTGCCAGCAGTGAGACGACAGTTAGCAATCAGCCCCAGCATTTT. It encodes CASSETTVSNQPQHF.

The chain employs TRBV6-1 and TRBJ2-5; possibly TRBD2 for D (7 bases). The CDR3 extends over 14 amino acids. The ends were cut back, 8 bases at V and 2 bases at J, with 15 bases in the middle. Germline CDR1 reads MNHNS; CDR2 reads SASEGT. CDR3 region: CASLGGRKQETQYF. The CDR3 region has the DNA TGTGCCAGCTTGGGGGGGCGGAAGCAAGAGACCCAGTACTTC.

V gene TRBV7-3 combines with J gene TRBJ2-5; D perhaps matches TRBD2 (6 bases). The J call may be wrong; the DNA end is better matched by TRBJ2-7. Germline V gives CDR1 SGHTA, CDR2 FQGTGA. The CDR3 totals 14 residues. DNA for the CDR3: TGTGCCAGCAGCCTTAGCGGAGGCTCCTACGAGCAGTACTTC. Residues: CASSLSGGSYEQYF.

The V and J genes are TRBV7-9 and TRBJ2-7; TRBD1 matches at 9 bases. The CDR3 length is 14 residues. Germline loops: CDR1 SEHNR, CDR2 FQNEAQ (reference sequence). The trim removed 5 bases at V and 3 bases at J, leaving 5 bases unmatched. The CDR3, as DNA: TGTGCCAGCAGCGCGGGACAGGGATTCTACGAGCAGTACTTC. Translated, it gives CASSAGQGFYEQYF.

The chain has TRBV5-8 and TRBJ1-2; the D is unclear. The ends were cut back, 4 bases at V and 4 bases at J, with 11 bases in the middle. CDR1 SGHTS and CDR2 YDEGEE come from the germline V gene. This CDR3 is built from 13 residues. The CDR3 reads CASSKGLGYGYTF. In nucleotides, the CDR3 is TGTGCCAGCAGCAAAGGGTTGGGCTATGGCTACACCTTC.

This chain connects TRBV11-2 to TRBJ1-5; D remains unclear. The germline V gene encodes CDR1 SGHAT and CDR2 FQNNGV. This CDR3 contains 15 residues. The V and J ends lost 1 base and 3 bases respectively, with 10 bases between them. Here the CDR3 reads CASSLAGFHNQPQHF. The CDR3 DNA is TGTGCCAGCAGCTTAGCCGGTTTCCACAATCAGCCCCAGCATTTT.

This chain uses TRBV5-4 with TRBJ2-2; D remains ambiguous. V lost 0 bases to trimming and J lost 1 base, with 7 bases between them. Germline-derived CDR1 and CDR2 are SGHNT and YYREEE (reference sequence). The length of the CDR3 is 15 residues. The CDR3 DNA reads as TGTGCCAGCAGCTTGGGACTGCAGAACACCGGGGAGCTGTTTTTT. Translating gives CASSLGLQNTGELFF. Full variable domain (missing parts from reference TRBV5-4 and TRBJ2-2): ETGVTQSPTHLIKTRGQQVTLRCSSQSGHNTVSWYQQALGQGPQFIFQYYREEENGRGNFPPRFSGLQFPNYSSELNVNALELDDSALYLCASSLGLQNTGELFFGEGSRLTVL.